This T cell receptor (beta chain) is from a study of blood T cell repertoires in COVID-19. Study details: Some COVID-19 samples were acute and others convalescent; all came from the United States, Italy and Spain. Sources were T cells, B-cell-depleted T cells, or PBMCs; the material itself was cDNA or gDNA.

Study processing details: Amplifying reference gene primers gave estimates of nucleated cell counts. Sequenced by immunoSEQ multiplex PCR; TCRdb stores in-frame clones only, minus some. The DNA gave D and trimming, while V, J and clone size come from that table. The sample consists of about 330,000 clones, roughly 89% of them appearing once. Between the trimmed V and J ends, which lost 6 bases and 8 bases, there was a span of 11 bases. The CDR3 is 12 residues long. The Seattle patients joined while their infection was active and were tracked longitudinally afterward. Specimen: peripheral blood. The chain couples TRBV12-3 or TRBV12-4 to TRBJ1-5; D is undetermined. The source is a man younger than 45 with COVID-19, enrolled during active disease. CDR3 coding DNA: TGTGCCAGCAGCGCTGTTAGAGAGCCCCAGCATTTT. Its protein is CASSAVREPQHF.